The sequence of this T cell receptor beta chain was determined in a study of cytomegalovirus exposure and HLA in healthy donors. Study information: Prior work identified about 120 million unique TCR beta sequences in some 200 million T cells.

CDR3 length equals 15 residues. CDR1 SGHTA and CDR2 FQGNSA come from the germline V gene. V lost 6 bases, J lost 3 bases, and 18 bases lay in between. Concerning this clone itself: Its cognate antigen is unknown.

Findings of the study overall: An analysis was carried out later, and it reportedly showed fewer N-insertions in an Asian-associated ancestry cluster than the roughly 670-donor mean.

Researchers ran the PCR with 60 Vbeta and 13 Jbeta primers. Measured with immunoSEQ multiplex PCR; TCRdb has only the in-frame clones, and not every one. In the table there are around 92,000 clones, approximately 80% of which are singletons. The chain uses TRBV7-2 and TRBJ2-7, with D possibly TRBD2 on 5 matching bases. This TCR was recovered from a young man in good health and CMV-seronegative. The sequenced sample was PBMCs. The CDR3 region is CASSFSTGGFYEQYF. The DNA of the CDR3 is TGTGCCAGCAGTTTCTCAACCGGAGGTTTCTACGAGCAGTACTTC.